Below, 22 T cell receptor beta chains from the same sample are listed, as sequenced in a study of Ad26.COV2.S vaccination and SARS-CoV-2 variants. Assay: immunoSEQ multiplex PCR; the TCRdb copy retains only in-frame clones and omits some. The repertoire holds about 180,000 clones, with around 88% as singletons. The source material was peripheral blood, sampled after recovery from COVID-19. All receptors come from a human donor who had recovered from COVID-19.

The V and J genes are TRBV4-2 and TRBJ1-1; 8 nucleotides agree with TRBD1. V was clipped by 0 bases and J by 0 bases; unmatched bases: 3. The CDR3 totals 16 residues. The V gene's germline CDR1 is LGHNA and CDR2 YNFKEQ. CDR3 amino acids: CASSQETGVVNTEAFF. CDR3 DNA: TGTGCCAGCAGCCAAGAGACAGGGGTGGTGAACACTGAAGCTTTCTTT.

The chain employs TRBV3-1 (or the pseudogene TRBV3-2) and TRBJ2-2, with TRBD2 matching over 11 bases. After removal of 6 bases from V and 6 bases from J, the junction contained 12 bases not matched to a gene. Germline loops: CDR1 LGHDT, CDR2 YNNKEL (reference sequence). The length of the CDR3 is 17 residues. CDR3 nucleotide sequence: TGTGCCAGCAGTCCCAGGACGACTAGCGGGACTGCCGGGGAGCTGTTTTTT. Its protein product is CASSPRTTSGTAGELFF.

This clone has just one count. The chain combines TRBV6-6 with TRBJ1-2; 10 bases match TRBD1. Per germline, CDR1 MNHNY and CDR2 SVGAGI (reference sequence). After removal of 7 bases from V and 7 bases from J, the junction contained 15 bases not matched to a gene. The CDR3 loop spans 16 amino acids. The CDR3 DNA is TGTGCCAGCACTCCTGGTCTGGGACAGGGGAGTAGTGGCTACACCTTC. Protein product: CASTPGLGQGSSGYTF.

The chain has TRBV5-1 and TRBJ2-5, with a tentative D call TRBD2 (5 bases). The CDR3 has 14 amino acids. V was shortened by 5 bases and J by 1 base, with 12 bases between the two germline ends. Germline loops: CDR1 SGHRS, CDR2 YFSETQ. The CDR3 is CASSRSSGQETQYF. In nucleotides, the CDR3 is TGCGCCAGCAGTCGGAGCAGCGGCCAAGAGACCCAGTACTTC.

This clone showed up just once. V usage is TRBV5-4 and J usage is TRBJ1-1, with D maybe TRBD1 (6 bases). Between the trimmed V and J ends, which lost 0 bases and 0 bases, there was a span of 12 bases. The CDR3 has 16 amino acids. Germline CDR1 reads SGHNT; CDR2 reads YYREEE (reference sequence). This chain's CDR3 is CASSLGQAVMNTEAFF. CDR3 in DNA: TGTGCCAGCAGCTTGGGACAGGCTGTGATGAACACTGAAGCTTTCTTT.

The chain recombines TRBV2 with TRBJ2-2; 11 bases agree with TRBD2. The CDR3 covers 20 residues. J lost 0 bases, V lost 4 bases, and 13 bases had no gene match. Germline V gene sequence: CDR1 SNHLY, CDR2 FYNNEI. CDR3: CASSVRLAGGHKTNTGELFF. Written as DNA, the CDR3 is TGTGCCAGCAGTGTACGGCTAGCGGGAGGCCATAAAACGAACACCGGGGAGCTGTTTTTT.

The gene calls are TRBV10-1 and TRBJ1-3; D unclear. V lost 6 bases and J 0 bases, leaving 12 bases between the germline ends. The CDR3 length is 15 residues. Looked up from germline, CDR1 is WNHNN and CDR2 is SYGVQD (reference sequence). DNA for the CDR3: TGCGCCAGCAGGGAGGACTCCAACTCTGGAAACACCATATATTTT. Its translation is CASREDSNSGNTIYF.

This chain joins TRBV2 and TRBJ1-5; 7 bases map to TRBD1. Germline V gene sequence: CDR1 SNHLY, CDR2 FYNNEI. With V trimmed by 3 bases and J by 4 bases, 6 bases remained unmatched. This CDR3 region has 15 residues. The CDR3 coding sequence is TGTGCCAGCAGTGAGGGGACAGTGACTAATCAGCCCCAGCATTTT. Translation: CASSEGTVTNQPQHF.

The chain employs TRBV6-6 and TRBJ2-7; D might be TRBD2 (5 bases). Per germline, CDR1 MNHNY and CDR2 SVGAGI (reference sequence). The CDR3 runs to 14 residues. V lost 6 bases, J lost 1 base, and 13 bases lay in between. The CDR3 DNA sequence: TGTGCCAGCAGCCTAGCTGGAACATCCTACGAGCAGTACTTC. As protein: CASSLAGTSYEQYF.

The chain uses TRBV7-2 and TRBJ2-4; a weak D match, TRBD2 (6 bases). CDR3 length equals 13 residues. Germline V gives CDR1 SGHTA, CDR2 FQGNSA. Trimming took 3 bases from V and 8 from J, leaving 11 bases between them. This CDR3 is CASSFRASDIQYF. The CDR3 DNA reads TGTGCCAGCAGCTTTAGGGCTAGCGACATTCAGTACTTC.

This chain uses TRBV5-5 with TRBJ2-1, with 10 bases that match TRBD2. Trimming removed 5 bases from V and 6 bases from J; junction bases left unmatched: 14. Germline values: CDR1 SGHKS, CDR2 YYEKEE (reference sequence). This CDR3 has 17 residues. CDR3 sequence: CASRPPSSGGAVNEQFF. In DNA, the CDR3 is TGTGCCAGCAGACCCCCCTCGAGCGGGGGGGCCGTCAATGAGCAGTTCTTC.

J is TRBJ2-7 and V is TRBV9; no clear D. CDR1 SGDLS and CDR2 YYNGEE come from the germline V gene. The CDR3 totals 11 residues. V was clipped by 6 bases and J by 4 bases, with 8 bases between them. In DNA, the CDR3 is TGTGCCAGCACCCAATGTTACGAGCAGTACTTC. This encodes CASTQCYEQYF.

The V and J genes are TRBV19 and TRBJ1-5; D is unclear. Trimming stripped 6 bases from V and 0 bases from J, with 12 bases between. Germline V gene lookup returns CDR1 LNHDA and CDR2 SQIVND (reference sequence). This CDR3 has 15 amino acids. CDR3 sequence reads: CASSLPRHSNQPQHF. The CDR3 DNA reads TGTGCCAGTAGCCTCCCCAGGCATAGCAATCAGCCCCAGCATTTT.

This clone was counted only a few times. V gene TRBV19 combines with J gene TRBJ1-2; no firm D call. CDR3 length: 13 amino acids. In germline, CDR1 is LNHDA, CDR2 SQIVND (reference sequence). V was clipped by 7 bases and J by 0 bases, with 9 bases between them. CDR3 sequence reads: CASKPRANYGYTF. The CDR3 region has the DNA TGTGCCAGTAAACCGAGAGCTAACTATGGCTACACCTTC. The entire variable domain, with the rest obtained from reference TRBV19 and TRBJ1-2, is as follows: DGGITQSPKYLFRKEGQNVTLSCEQNLNHDAMYWYRQDPGQGLRLIYYSQIVNDFQKGDIAEGYSVSREKKESFPLTVTSAQKNPTAFYLCASKPRANYGYTFGSGTRLTVV.

The chain carries TRBV12-3 or TRBV12-4 and TRBJ1-1; possibly TRBD1 for D (5 bases). Trimming took off 4 bases at V and 4 bases at J, with 10 bases between the two ends. The CDR3 has 13 residues. The CDR3 protein is CASSSRQSTEAFF. The CDR3 DNA reads TGTGCCAGCAGTTCCCGACAGAGCACTGAAGCTTTCTTT.

This clone was observed a few times. The gene calls are TRBV5-4 and TRBJ1-1, with a possible D match to TRBD1 (6 bases). V lost 0 bases, J lost 10 bases, and 16 bases lay in between. The germline V gene encodes CDR1 SGHNT and CDR2 YYREEE (reference sequence). The CDR3 contains 14 residues. The CDR3 bases are TGTGCCAGCAGCTTGGCCCCAGGGGTGTTGTTAGCTTTCTTT. It yields the protein CASSLAPGVLLAFF.

This rearrangement joins TRBV6-5 to TRBJ1-2; no firm D call. The CDR3 contains 16 residues. The V end lost 4 bases, the J end lost 2 bases, and 17 bases lay between the germline ends. Germline assignment: CDR1 MNHEY and CDR2 SVGAGI. The CDR3 DNA sequence: TGTGCCAGCAGTTCACGCCTAGACCAGTCGAACTATGGCTACACCTTC. It is translated as CASSSRLDQSNYGYTF.

The V and J genes are TRBV19 and TRBJ1-5, with 7 bases fitting TRBD1. Germline V gene data show CDR1 as LNHDA and CDR2 as SQIVND (reference sequence). This CDR3 has 19 residues. V was pared by 5 bases and J by 2 bases, with 18 bases of the junction left unmatched. The CDR3 DNA is TGTGCCAGTAGTCTCCGGGACAGAAAAGGGCATGACGGCAATCAGCCCCAGCATTTT. Amino acids: CASSLRDRKGHDGNQPQHF.

The chain joins TRBV2 to TRBJ2-2; 11 nucleotides line up with TRBD2. This CDR3 contains 15 residues. J gave up 5 bases and V 6 bases, and 5 bases lay outside the gene matches. From germline, CDR1 is SNHLY and CDR2 FYNNEI. CDR3 DNA: TGTGCCAGCAGCGCTAGCGGGAGGCTGACCGGGGAGCTGTTTTTT. Its translation is CASSASGRLTGELFF. Looking up the rest from reference TRBV2 and TRBJ2-2 gives the full variable domain: EPEVTQTPSHQVTQMGQEVILRCVPISNHLYFYWYRQILGQKVEFLVSFYNNEISEKSEIFDDQFSVERPDGSNFTLKIRSTKLEDSAMYFCASSASGRLTGELFFGEGSRLTVL.

The chain carries TRBV7-9 and TRBJ2-1, with 9 bases identical to TRBD1. The V segment lost 5 bases and the J segment 13 bases; nucleotides outside the gene matches: 3. Germline CDR1 is SEHNR and CDR2 is FQNEAQ (reference sequence). There are 11 residues in the CDR3. The CDR3 DNA reads as TGTGCCAGCAGCCCGGGACAGGGACAGTTCTTC. Protein product: CASSPGQGQFF.

This clone is a singleton in its sample. This sequence joins TRBV7-3 and TRBJ2-3; D unresolved. With 5 bases removed from V and 4 bases from J, the gap between germline ends came to 13 bases. This CDR3 region has 14 residues. Germline V gives CDR1 SGHTA, CDR2 FQGTGA. The CDR3 spells CASSPGQVSDTQYF. CDR3 nucleotides: TGTGCCAGCAGCCCCGGGCAAGTGTCAGATACGCAGTATTTT.

This clone appeared a single time. The chain employs TRBV7-3 and TRBJ2-1, with D possibly TRBD2 on 5 matching bases. Germline values: CDR1 SGHTA, CDR2 FQGTGA. The CDR3 covers 13 residues. V shed 5 bases and J shed 9 bases, with 14 bases lying between them. Here the CDR3 reads CASSPTSSREQFF. The CDR3 DNA is TGTGCCAGCAGCCCAACTAGTTCACGTGAGCAGTTCTTC.